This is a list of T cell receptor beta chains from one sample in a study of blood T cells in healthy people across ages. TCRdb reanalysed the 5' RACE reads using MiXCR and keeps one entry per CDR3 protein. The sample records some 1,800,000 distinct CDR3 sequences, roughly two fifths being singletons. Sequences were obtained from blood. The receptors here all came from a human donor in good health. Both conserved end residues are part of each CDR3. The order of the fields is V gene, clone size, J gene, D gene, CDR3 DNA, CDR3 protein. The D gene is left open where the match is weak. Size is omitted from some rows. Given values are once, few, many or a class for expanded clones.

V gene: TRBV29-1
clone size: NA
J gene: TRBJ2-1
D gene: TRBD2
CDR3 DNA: TGCAGCGTCCGACTAGCGGGGGGGAACAATGAGCAGTTCTTC
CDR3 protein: CSVRLAGGNNEQFF

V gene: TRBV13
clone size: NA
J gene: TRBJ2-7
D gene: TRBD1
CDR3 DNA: TGTGCCAGCAGCTTAGCCGCCCCAGTCGGGGACAGGGACTACGAGCAGTACTTC
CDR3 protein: CASSLAAPVGDRDYEQYF

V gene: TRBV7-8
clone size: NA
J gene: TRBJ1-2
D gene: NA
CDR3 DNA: TGTGCCAGCAGCTTCACCGATGGCTATGGCTACACCTTC
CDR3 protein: CASSFTDGYGYTF

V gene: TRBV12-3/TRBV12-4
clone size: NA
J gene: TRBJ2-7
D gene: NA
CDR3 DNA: TGTGCCAGCAGCCCCGGGCCAGGGAGCTACGAGCAGTACTTC
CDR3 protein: CASSPGPGSYEQYF

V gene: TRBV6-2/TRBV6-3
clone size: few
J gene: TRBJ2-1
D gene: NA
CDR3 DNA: TGTGCCAGCAGTTTAACCCCGTTCGGGGCGCGCGACAATGAGCAGTTCTTC
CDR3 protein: CASSLTPFGARDNEQFF

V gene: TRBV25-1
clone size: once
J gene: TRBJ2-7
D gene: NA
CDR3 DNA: TGTGCCAGCCGGTCGTGGTCCTCCTACGAGCAGTACTTC
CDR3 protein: CASRSWSSYEQYF

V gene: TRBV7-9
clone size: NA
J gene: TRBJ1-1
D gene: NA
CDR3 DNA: TGTGCCAGCAGCTTAAGAAGTGTACTTCTGGCCCTCGGGGTGAACACTGAAGCTTTCTTT
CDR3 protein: CASSLRSVLLALGVNTEAFF

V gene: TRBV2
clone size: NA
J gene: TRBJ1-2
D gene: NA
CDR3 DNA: TGTGCCAGCAAGGAGGGCTCTTCTAACTATGGCTACACCTTC
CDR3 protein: CASKEGSSNYGYTF

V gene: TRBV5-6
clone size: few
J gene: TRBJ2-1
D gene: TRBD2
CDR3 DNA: TGTGCCAGCGGGGAGGGAGCCTACAATGAGCAGTTCTTC
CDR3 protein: CASGEGAYNEQFF

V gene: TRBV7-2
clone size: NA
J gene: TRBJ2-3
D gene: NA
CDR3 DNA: TGTGCCAGCAGCTTATACCTAAGCAGGGTCACAGATACGCAGTATTTT
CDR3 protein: CASSLYLSRVTDTQYF

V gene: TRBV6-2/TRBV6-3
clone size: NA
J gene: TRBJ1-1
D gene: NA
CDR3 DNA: TGTGCCAGCGGTAAAGGTCAGGGAAGGACTGAAGCTTTCTTT
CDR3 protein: CASGKGQGRTEAFF

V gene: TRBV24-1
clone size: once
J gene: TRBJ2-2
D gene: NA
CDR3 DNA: TGTGCCACCAGTTCCGGGACACTGGCAAGCGGGGAGCTGTTTTTT
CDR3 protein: CATSSGTLASGELFF

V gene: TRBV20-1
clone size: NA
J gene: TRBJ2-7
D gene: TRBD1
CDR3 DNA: TGCAGTGCTCCCAGACAGGGAAGGTCCTACGAGCAGTACTTC
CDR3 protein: CSAPRQGRSYEQYF

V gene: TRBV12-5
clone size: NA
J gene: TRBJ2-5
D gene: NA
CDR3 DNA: TGTGCTAGTGGGGACGATTCACAAGAGACCCAGTACTTC
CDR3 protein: CASGDDSQETQYF

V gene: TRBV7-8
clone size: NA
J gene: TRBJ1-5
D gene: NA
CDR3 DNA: TGTGCCAGCAGCCTGGGTTTTGAGAGTTTGGGCAATCAGCCCCAGCATTTT
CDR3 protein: CASSLGFESLGNQPQHF

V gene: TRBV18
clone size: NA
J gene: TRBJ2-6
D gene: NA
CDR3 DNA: TGTGCCAGCTCACCACCGGATGGGGCCAACGTCCTGACTTTC
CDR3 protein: CASSPPDGANVLTF

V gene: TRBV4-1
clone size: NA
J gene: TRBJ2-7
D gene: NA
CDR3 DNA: TGCGCCGGCAACCCACGGACTGGGGGCTCCTACGAGCAGTACTTC
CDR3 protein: CAGNPRTGGSYEQYF

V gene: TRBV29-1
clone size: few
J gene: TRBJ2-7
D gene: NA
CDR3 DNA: TGCAGCGTTGGGCGGGGCCCTTACGAGCAGTACTTC
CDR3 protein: CSVGRGPYEQYF

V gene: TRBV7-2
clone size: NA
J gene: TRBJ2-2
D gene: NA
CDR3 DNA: TGTGCCAGCAGCTTAAGCTTTAGGGGCACCGGGGAGCTGTTTTTT
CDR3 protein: CASSLSFRGTGELFF

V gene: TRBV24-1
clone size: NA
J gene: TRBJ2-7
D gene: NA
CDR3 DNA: TGTGCCACCAGTGACATCGATAGGGGCGAGCAGTACTTC
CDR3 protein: CATSDIDRGEQYF

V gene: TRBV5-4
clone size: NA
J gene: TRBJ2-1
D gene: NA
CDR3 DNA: TGTGCCAGCGGCTTGCTCGGGGGCGCGAGAAATGAGCAGTTCTTC
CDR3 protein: CASGLLGGARNEQFF

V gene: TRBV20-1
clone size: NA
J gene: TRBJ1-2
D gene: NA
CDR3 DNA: TGCAGTGCTAGAGGTGGGGAAGTGAGCTATTCTAACTATGGCTACACCTTC
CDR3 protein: CSARGGEVSYSNYGYTF

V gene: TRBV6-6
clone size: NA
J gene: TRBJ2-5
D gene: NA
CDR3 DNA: TGTGCCAGCAGACCACGACAGGTTCAAGAGACCCAGTACTTC
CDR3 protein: CASRPRQVQETQYF

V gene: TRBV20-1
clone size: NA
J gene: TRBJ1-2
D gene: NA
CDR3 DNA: TGCAGTGCTAAAGGGGGGGTGAACTATGGCTACACCTTC
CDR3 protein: CSAKGGVNYGYTF

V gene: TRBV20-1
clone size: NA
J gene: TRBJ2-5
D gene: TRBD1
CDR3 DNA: TGCAGTGCTTCGCATGGGACAGCACAAGAGACCCAGTACTTC
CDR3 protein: CSASHGTAQETQYF

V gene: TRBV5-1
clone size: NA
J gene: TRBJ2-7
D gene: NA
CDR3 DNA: TGCGCCAGCAGCTTGGCAGGGATAAGACCCGACTGGGAGTACGAGCAGTACTTC
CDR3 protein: CASSLAGIRPDWEYEQYF

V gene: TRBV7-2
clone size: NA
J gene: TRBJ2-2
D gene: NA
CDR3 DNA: TGTGCCAGCAGCTTTGGACCGGGCAACACCGGGGAGCTGTTTTTT
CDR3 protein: CASSFGPGNTGELFF

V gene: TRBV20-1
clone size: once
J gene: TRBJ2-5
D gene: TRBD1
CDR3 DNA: TGCAGTGCCAACAGGGGGCGATCAGAGACCCAGTACTTC
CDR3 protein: CSANRGRSETQYF